What follows describes a single TCR beta chain. How the authors handled the data: Quantification of nucleated cells was approximated via reference gene primer amplification. Sequenced by immunoSEQ multiplex PCR; TCRdb stores in-frame clones only, minus some. The DNA gave D and trimming, while V, J and clone size come from that table. The repertoire holds 95,000 to 150,000 clones, 86% seen once, with less than 5% in the top ten. The source of the sample is a study of blood T cell repertoires in COVID-19. Background on the study: Spain, Italy and the United States supplied samples that represented acute and convalescent COVID-19. T cells, B-cell-depleted T cells, or PBMCs supplied cDNA or gDNA.

Looked up from germline, CDR1 is SGDLS and CDR2 is YYNGEE. The CDR3 loop spans 13 amino acids. J was trimmed by 5 bases and V by 7 bases; bases with no gene match: 6. This chain links TRBV9 with TRBJ2-7, with TRBD1 matching 10 bases. The sample was peripheral blood. The TCR comes from a man aged 35 to 55 with acute or convalescent COVID-19. The CDR3 DNA reads as TGTGCCAGCGGGGGACAGGGGAAGAACGAGCAGTACTTC. This encodes CASGGQGKNEQYF. The complete variable domain, with remaining parts taken from reference TRBV9 and TRBJ2-7, reads DSGVTQTPKHLITATGQRVTLRCSPRSGDLSVYWYQQSLDQGLQFLIQYYNGEERAKGNILERFSAQQFPDLHSELNLSSLELGDSALYFCASGGQGKNEQYFGPGTRLTVT.